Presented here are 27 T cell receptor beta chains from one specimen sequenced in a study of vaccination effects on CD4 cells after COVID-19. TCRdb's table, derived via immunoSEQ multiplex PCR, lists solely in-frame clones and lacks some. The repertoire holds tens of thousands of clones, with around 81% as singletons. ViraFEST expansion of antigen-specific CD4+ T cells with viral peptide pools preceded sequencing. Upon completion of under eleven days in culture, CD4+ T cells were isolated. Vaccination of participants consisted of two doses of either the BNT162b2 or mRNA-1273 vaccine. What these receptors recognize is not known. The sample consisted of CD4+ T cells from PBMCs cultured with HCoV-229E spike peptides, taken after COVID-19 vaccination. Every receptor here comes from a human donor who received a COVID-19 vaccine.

The DNA for the CDR3 is TGTGCCAGCAGCTTAATGAGGAACACTGAAGCTTTCTTT. Its translation is CASSLMRNTEAFF. The V gene is TRBV11-2, the J gene TRBJ1-1; D is unresolved. The germline CDR1 and CDR2 sequences are SGHAT and FQNNGV. This CDR3 region has 13 residues. The V gene lost 2 bases and the J gene lost 1 base, with 5 bases spanning the gap.

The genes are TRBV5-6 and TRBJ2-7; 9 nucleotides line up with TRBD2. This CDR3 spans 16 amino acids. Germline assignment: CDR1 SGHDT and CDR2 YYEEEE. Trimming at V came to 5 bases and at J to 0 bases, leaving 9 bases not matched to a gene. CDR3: CASSMRLAGISYEQYV. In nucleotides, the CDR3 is TGTGCCAGCAGTATGAGGCTAGCGGGGATCTCCTACGAGCAGTACGTC.

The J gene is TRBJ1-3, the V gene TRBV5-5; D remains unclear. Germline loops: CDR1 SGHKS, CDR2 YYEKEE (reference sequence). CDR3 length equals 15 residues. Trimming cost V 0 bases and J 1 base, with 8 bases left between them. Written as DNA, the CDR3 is TGTGCCAGCAGCTTGGAAGCAGAATCTGGAAACACCATATATTTT. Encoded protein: CASSLEAESGNTIYF.

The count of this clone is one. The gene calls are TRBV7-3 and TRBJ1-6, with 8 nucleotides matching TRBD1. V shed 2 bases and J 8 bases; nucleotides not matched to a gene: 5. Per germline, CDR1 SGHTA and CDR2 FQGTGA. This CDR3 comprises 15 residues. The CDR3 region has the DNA TGTGCCAGCAGCTTACAGGGGGCTGGGTATTCACCCCTCCACTTT. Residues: CASSLQGAGYSPLHF.

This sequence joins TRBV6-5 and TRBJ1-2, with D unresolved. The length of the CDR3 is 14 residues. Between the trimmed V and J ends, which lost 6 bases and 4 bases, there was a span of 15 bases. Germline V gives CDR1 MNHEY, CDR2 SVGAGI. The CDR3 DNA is TGTGCCAGCAGAGCGGAAGCCCAAAGCTATGGCTACACCTTC. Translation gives CASRAEAQSYGYTF.

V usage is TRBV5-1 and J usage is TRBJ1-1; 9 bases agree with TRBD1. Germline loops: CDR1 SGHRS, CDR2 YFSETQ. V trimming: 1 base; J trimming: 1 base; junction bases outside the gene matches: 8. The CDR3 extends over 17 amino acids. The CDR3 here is CASSLRGQGWGNTEAFF. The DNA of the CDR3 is TGCGCCAGCAGCTTGCGGGGACAGGGCTGGGGGAACACTGAAGCTTTCTTT.

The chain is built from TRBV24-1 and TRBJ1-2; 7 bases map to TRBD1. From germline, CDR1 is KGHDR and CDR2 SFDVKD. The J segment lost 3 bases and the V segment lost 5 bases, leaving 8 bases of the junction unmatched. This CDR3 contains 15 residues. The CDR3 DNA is TGTGCCACCAGTGCGGACAGGTCCTCCGACTATGGCTACACCTTC. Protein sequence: CATSADRSSDYGYTF.

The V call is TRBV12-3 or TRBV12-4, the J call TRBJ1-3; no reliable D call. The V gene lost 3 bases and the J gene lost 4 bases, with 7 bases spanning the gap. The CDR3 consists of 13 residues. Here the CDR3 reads CASSFSSGNTIYF. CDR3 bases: TGTGCCAGCAGTTTTTCGTCCGGAAACACCATATATTTT.

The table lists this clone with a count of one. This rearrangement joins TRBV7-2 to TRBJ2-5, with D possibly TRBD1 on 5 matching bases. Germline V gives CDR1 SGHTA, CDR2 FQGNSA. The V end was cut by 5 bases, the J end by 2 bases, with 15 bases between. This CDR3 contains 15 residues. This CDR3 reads CASSGVGQIQETQYF. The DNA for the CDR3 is TGTGCCAGCAGCGGGGTCGGACAAATACAAGAGACCCAGTACTTC. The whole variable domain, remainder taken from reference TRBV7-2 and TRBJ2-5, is GAGVSQSPSNKVTEKGKDVELRCDPISGHTALYWYRQSLGQGLEFLIYFQGNSAPDKSGLPSDRFSAERTGGSVSTLTIQRTQQEDSAVYLCASSGVGQIQETQYFGPGTRLLVL.

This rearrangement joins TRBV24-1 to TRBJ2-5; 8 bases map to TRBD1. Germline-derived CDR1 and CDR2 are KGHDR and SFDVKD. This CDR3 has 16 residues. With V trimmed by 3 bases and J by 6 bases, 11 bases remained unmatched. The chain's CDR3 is CATSDPDGTGGQTQYF. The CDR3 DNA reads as TGTGCCACCAGTGATCCGGACGGAACAGGGGGTCAGACCCAGTACTTC.

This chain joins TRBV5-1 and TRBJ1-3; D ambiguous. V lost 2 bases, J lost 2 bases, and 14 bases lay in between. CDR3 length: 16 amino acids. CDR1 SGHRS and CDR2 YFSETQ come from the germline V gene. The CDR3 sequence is CASSFLGISAGNTIYF. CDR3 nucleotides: TGCGCCAGCAGCTTTTTGGGCATTTCGGCTGGAAACACCATATATTTT. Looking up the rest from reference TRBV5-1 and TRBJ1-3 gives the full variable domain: KAGVTQTPRYLIKTRGQQVTLSCSPISGHRSVSWYQQTPGQGLQFLFEYFSETQRNKGNFPGRFSGRQFSNSRSEMNVSTLELGDSALYLCASSFLGISAGNTIYFGEGSWLTVV.

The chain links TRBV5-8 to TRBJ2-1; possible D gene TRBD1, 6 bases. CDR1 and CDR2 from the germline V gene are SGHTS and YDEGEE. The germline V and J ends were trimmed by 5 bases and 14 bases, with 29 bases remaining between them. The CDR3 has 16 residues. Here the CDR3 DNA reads TGTGCCAGCAGGACCGGACAGCTCTCAAGAAAGGTAGCCGAGTTCTTC. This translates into CASRTGQLSRKVAEFF.

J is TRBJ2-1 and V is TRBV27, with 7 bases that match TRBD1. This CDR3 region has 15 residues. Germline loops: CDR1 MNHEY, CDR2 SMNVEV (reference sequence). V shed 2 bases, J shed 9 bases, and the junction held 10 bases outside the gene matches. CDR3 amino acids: CASSLRQGFFAEQFF. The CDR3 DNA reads TGTGCCAGCAGTTTACGACAGGGATTCTTTGCTGAGCAGTTCTTC.

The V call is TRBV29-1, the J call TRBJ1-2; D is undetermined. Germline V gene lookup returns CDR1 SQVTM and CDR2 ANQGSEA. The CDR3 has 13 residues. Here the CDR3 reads CTILGTVWDGYTF. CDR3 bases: TGCACCATACTGGGTACGGTTTGGGATGGCTACACCTTC.

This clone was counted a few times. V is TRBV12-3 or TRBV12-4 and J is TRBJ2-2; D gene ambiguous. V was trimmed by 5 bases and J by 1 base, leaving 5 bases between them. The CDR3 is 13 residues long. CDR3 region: CASSTWNTGELFF. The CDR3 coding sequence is TGTGCCAGCAGTACTTGGAACACCGGGGAGCTGTTTTTT.

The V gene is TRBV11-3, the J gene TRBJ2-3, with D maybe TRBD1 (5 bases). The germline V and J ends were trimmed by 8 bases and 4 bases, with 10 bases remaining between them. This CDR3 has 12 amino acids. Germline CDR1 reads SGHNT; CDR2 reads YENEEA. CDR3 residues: CASGKGADTQYF. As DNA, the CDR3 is TGTGCCAGCGGAAAAGGGGCAGATACGCAGTATTTT.

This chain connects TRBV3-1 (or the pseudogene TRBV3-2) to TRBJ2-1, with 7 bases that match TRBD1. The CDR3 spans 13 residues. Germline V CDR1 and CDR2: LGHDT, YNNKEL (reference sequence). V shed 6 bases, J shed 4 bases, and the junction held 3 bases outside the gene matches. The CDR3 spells CASRLGQYNEQFF. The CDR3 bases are TGTGCCAGCAGATTGGGACAGTACAATGAGCAGTTCTTC.

CDR3 sequence (DNA): TGTGCCTGGAGTGTAAATGACGGAGAGACCCAGTACTTC. Translation: CAWSVNDGETQYF. The chain carries TRBV30 and TRBJ2-5; D call uncertain. V was pared by 0 bases and J by 4 bases, with 9 bases between. This CDR3 is built from 13 residues. The germline V gene encodes CDR1 GTSNPN and CDR2 SVGIG (reference sequence).

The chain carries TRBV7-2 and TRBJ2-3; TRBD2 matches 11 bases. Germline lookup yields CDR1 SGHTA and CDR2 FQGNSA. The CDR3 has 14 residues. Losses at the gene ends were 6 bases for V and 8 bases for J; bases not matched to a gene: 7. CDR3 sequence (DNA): TGTGCCAGCAGGGCTAGCGGGGGGCCAGTTACGCAGTATTTT. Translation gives CASRASGGPVTQYF.

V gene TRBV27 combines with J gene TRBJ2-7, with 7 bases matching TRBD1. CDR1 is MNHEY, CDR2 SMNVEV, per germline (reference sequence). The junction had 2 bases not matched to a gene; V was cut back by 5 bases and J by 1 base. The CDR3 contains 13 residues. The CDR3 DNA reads TGTGCCAGCAGTCCGGACAGGTCCTACGAGCAGTACGTC. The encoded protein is CASSPDRSYEQYV.

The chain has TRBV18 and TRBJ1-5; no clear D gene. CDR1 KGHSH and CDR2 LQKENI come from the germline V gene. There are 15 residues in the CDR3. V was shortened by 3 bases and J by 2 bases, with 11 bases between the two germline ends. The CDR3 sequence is CASSPEVPGNQPQHF. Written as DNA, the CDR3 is TGTGCCAGCTCACCCGAGGTTCCCGGCAATCAGCCCCAGCATTTT.

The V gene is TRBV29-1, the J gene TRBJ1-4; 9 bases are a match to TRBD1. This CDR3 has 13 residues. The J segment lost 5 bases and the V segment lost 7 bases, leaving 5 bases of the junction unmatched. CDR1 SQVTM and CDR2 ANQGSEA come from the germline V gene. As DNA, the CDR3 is TGCAGCGGTATGGGACAGGGAAATGAAAAACTGTTTTTT. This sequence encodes CSGMGQGNEKLFF.

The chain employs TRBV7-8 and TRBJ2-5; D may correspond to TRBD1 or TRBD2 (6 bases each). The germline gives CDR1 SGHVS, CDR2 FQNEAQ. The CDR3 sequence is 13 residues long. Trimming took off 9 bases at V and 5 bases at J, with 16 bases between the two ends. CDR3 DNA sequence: TGTGCCAGTACTGGGGGGCCGGAGGAGACCCAGTACTTC. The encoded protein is CASTGGPEETQYF.

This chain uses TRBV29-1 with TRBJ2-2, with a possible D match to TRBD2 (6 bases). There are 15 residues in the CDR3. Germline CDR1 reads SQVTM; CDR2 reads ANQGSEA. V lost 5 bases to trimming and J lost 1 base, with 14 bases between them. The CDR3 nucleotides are TGCAGCGTTCTCCGGGGGACCCAGAACACCGGGGAGCTGTTTTTT. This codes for CSVLRGTQNTGELFF.

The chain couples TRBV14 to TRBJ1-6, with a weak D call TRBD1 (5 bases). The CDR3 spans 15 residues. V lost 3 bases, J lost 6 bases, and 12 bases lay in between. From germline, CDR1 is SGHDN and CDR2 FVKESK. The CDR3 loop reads CASSQNQGSNSPLHF. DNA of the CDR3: TGTGCCAGCAGCCAGAACCAGGGCAGTAATTCACCCCTCCACTTT.

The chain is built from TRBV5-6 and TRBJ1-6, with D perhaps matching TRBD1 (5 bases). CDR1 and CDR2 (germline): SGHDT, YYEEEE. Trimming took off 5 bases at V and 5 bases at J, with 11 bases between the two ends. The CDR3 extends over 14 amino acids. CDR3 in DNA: TGTGCCAGCAGGTGGGGACGGAATAATTCACCCCTCCACTTT. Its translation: CASRWGRNNSPLHF.

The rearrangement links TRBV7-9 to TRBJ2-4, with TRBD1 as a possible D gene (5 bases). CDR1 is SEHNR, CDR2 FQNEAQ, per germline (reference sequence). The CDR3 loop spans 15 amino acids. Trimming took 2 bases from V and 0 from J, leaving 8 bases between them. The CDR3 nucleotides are TGTGCCAGCAGCTTACTGGGGCTAGCCAAAAACATTCAGTACTTC. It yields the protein CASSLLGLAKNIQYF.